Sequencing of this T cell receptor beta chain was carried out in a study of regulatory T cells in long-lasting Graves disease. The overall study: Treatment with antithyroid drugs for over 5 years, together with positive TSH receptor antibodies, meant persistent Graves' disease. Study outcomes and limitations: Persistent disease preferred TRBV28, TRBJ1-2 and TRBJ2-5; new disease, TRBV20-1 and TRBJ2-1.

Arm-PCR of CDR3 regions and iRepertoire HTBI primers were the basis on which TCR beta libraries were built. One entry per CDR3 protein results from TCRdb running MiXCR on the multiplex PCR reads. Of roughly 450,000 distinct CDR3 sequences in the sample, roughly 22% were seen once. Germline-derived CDR1 and CDR2 are SGHTA and FQGNSA. The CDR3 loop spans 13 amino acids. Concerning this clonotype: The antigen is not known. This may come from a read error, since a much larger clone is one base off.

Time point meaning: persistent/refractory GD, antithyroid drugs over 5 years with positive TRAb. TCR sequences were obtained from RNA taken from PBMCs. This clonotype originated in a female donor with Graves disease. The chain combines TRBV7-2 with TRBJ1-2; no reliable D call. The sequences come from peripheral blood mononuclear cells (PBMCs), collected when the disease was refractory, from a patient treated with antithyroid drugs. This chain's CDR3 is CASSLGAGNGYIF. CDR3 bases: TGTGCCAGCAGCTTAGGGGCGGGAAATGGCTACATCTTC.